This entry describes one TCR beta chain. This record belongs to a study of ipilimumab plus nivolumab after autologous stem cell transplantation. Study-wide background: Median doses per patient: roughly five ipilimumab, roughly 8 nivolumab. DLBCL patients had primary refractory or relapsed disease.

Ipilimumab, 1 mg/kg, started 14 to 28 days after autologous transplant. Through week 26, nivolumab 3 mg/kg IV was given weeks 1, 4, 7, 10, then biweekly. The CDR3 covers 18 residues. Germline assignment: CDR1 LGHNA and CDR2 YNFKEQ. After removal of 0 bases from V and 7 bases from J, the junction contained 13 bases not matched to a gene. Sequencing was performed with immunoSEQ multiplex PCR; in TCRdb, only in-frame clones are kept and a portion is missing. The table has over 80,000 clones, about 83% seen once. The sample consisted of PBMCs, taken in a trial of ipilimumab plus nivolumab as post-transplant consolidation. The V and J genes are TRBV4-2 and TRBJ2-1; 9 nucleotides align to TRBD2. The sequence came from a male donor with diffuse large B-cell lymphoma. The CDR3 sequence is CASSQDSGAGGNTNEQFF. CDR3 nucleotide sequence: TGTGCCAGCAGCCAAGATAGCGGAGCGGGGGGAAATACTAATGAGCAGTTCTTC.